The next 3 T cell receptor beta chains were all read from a single sample in a study of T cell responses to AZD1222 COVID-19 vaccine. Assay used: immunoSEQ multiplex PCR; TCRdb lists only in-frame clones, some missing. Altogether some 140,000 clones are present, over 85% being singletons, with the ten largest covering around 3.1%. Specimen: peripheral blood, collected on day 0 of AZD1222 vaccination. The origin of the receptors is an adult in good health.

This chain joins TRBV12-3 or TRBV12-4 and TRBJ2-1; possible D gene TRBD2, 5 bases. With 5 bases removed from V and 8 bases from J, the gap between germline ends came to 13 bases. The CDR3 totals 13 residues. CDR3 nucleotides: TGTGCCAGCAGTATCACTAGGACCCATGAGCAGTTCTTC. It codes for CASSITRTHEQFF.

This clone was seen a single time. The chain couples TRBV4-3 to TRBJ2-1; D gene unclear. V was pared by 2 bases and J by 5 bases, with 13 bases between. Germline CDR1 reads LGHNA; CDR2 reads YSLEER. The CDR3 totals 15 residues. The CDR3 is CASSQFESRNNEQFF. In DNA, the CDR3 is TGCGCCAGCAGCCAATTCGAGTCTAGAAACAATGAGCAGTTCTTC.

The CDR3 nucleotides read TGTGCCAGCAGTTACACCGGGAACTCCGGGGCCAACGTCCTGACTTTC. Residues: CASSYTGNSGANVLTF. The rearrangement uses TRBV6-5 and TRBJ2-6; tentatively, D is TRBD2 (5 bases). There are 16 residues in the CDR3. The ends were cut back, 2 bases at V and 4 bases at J, with 12 bases in the middle. Germline CDR1 is MNHEY and CDR2 is SVGAGI.